The table lists the clone carrying this T cell receptor beta chain with many counts. What it binds is not known. These data originate in a study of regulatory T cells in long-lasting Graves disease. The time point: newly diagnosed GD, antithyroid drugs for less than 3 months. From RNA extracted from PBMCs, the TCR library was made. The peripheral blood volume drawn was about 9 milliliters, and it was collected into EDTA tubes. Study conclusions and caveats: Persistent disease was characterized by preferential usage of TRBV28, TRBJ1-2 and TRBJ2-5.

Germline V lookup: CDR1 SEHNR, CDR2 FQNEAQ (reference sequence). CDR3 size: 17 residues. V dropped 0 bases and J dropped 0 bases, with 11 bases sitting between them. Library construction for TCR beta used iRepertoire HTBI primers and Arm-PCR of CDR3 regions. TCRdb called the multiplex PCR reads again in MiXCR, with one record for every CDR3 protein. Counted here are 400,000 to 550,000 distinct CDR3 sequences, over 15% occurring once; the ten biggest clones make up roughly 10%. This sample also appeared in a second study, on T cells in Graves' hyperthyroidism and ophthalmopathy. Per that study: A first-round RT-PCR of the TCR CDR3 used the HTBI primer set.

The chain joins TRBV7-9 to TRBJ1-4; D uncertain. This TCR was sampled from a woman between 25 and 40 years old with Graves disease. Sequences were derived from peripheral blood mononuclear cells (PBMCs), sampled at new diagnosis, from a patient treated with antithyroid drugs. CDR3 protein: CASSLAQAVATNEKLFF. Written as DNA, the CDR3 is TGTGCCAGCAGCTTAGCGCAGGCGGTAGCAACTAATGAAAAACTGTTTTTT.